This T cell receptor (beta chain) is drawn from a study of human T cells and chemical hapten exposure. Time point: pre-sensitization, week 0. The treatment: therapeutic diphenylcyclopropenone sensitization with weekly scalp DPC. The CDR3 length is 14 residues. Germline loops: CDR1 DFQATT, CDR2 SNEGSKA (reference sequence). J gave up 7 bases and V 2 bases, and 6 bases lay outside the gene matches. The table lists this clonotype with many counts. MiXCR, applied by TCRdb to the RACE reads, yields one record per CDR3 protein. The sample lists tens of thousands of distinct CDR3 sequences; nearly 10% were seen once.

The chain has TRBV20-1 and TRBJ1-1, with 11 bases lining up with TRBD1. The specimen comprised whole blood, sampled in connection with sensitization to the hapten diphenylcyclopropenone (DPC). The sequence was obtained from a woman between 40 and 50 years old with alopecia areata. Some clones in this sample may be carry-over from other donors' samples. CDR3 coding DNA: TGCAGTGCTAGACGGACAGGGGGCTTCGGTGAAGCTTTCTTT. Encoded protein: CSARRTGGFGEAFF.